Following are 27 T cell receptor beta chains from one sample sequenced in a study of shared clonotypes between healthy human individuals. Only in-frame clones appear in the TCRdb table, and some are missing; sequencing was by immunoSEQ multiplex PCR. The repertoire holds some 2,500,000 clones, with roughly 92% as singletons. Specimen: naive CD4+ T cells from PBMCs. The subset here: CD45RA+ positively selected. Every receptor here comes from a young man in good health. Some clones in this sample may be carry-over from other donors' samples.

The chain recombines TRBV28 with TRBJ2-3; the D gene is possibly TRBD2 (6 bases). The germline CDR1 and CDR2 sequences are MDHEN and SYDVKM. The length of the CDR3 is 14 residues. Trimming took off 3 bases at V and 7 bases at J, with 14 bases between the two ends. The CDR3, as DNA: TGTGCCAGCAGTTTTTTCGGGGGTGCAAATACGCAGTATTTT. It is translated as CASSFFGGANTQYF.

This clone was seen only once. In DNA form, the CDR3 reads TGTGCCAGCAGAAAACAGGGGGCGGGTGAGACCCAGTACTTC. Translation: CASRKQGAGETQYF. V is TRBV6-1 and J is TRBJ2-5; TRBD1 aligns across 9 bases. The CDR3 totals 14 residues. Germline loops: CDR1 MNHNS, CDR2 SASEGT. Germline trimming cut 6 bases from V and 5 bases from J; bases unmatched to any gene: 7.

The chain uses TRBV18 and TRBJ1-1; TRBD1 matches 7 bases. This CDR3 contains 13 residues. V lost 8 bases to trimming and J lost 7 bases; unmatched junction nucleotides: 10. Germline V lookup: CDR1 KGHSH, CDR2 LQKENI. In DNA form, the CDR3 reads TGTGCCAGCCAAGAAACAACAGGGGTTGAAGCTTTCTTT. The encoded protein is CASQETTGVEAFF.

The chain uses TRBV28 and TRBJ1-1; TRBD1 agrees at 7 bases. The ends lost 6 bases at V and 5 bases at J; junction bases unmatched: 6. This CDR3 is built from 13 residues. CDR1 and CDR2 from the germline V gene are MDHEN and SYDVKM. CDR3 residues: CASSEDRMTEAFF. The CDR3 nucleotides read TGTGCCAGCAGCGAGGACAGGATGACTGAAGCTTTCTTT.

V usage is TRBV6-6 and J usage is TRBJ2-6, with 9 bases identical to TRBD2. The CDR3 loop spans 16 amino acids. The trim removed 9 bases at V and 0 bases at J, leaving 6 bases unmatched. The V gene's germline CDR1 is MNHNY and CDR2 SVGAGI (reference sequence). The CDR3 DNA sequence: TGTGCCAGTACTCGCGGGGGGGGCTCTGGGGCCAACGTCCTGACTTTC. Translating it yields CASTRGGGSGANVLTF.

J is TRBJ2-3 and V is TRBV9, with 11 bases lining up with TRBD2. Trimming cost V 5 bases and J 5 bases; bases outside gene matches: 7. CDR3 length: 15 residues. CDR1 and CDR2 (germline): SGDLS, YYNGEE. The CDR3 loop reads CASRPPGTSGDTQYF. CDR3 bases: TGTGCCAGCAGGCCCCCTGGGACTAGCGGAGATACGCAGTATTTT. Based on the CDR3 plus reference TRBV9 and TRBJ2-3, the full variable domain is DSGVTQTPKHLITATGQRVTLRCSPRSGDLSVYWYQQSLDQGLQFLIQYYNGEERAKGNILERFSAQQFPDLHSELNLSSLELGDSALYFCASRPPGTSGDTQYFGPGTRLTVL.

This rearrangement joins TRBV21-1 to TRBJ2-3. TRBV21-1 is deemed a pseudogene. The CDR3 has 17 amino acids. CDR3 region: CASSKGGILIVPDTQYF. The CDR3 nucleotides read TGTGCCAGCAGCAAAGGGGGGATCCTGATAGTCCCAGATACGCAGTATTTT.

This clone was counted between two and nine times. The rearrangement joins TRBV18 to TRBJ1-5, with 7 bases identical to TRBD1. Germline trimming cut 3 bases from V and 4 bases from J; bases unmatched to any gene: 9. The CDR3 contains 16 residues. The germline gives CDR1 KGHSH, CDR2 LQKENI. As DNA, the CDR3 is TGTGCCAGCTCACCCCAGGGCGACAGGGCAAATCAGCCCCAGCATTTT. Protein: CASSPQGDRANQPQHF.

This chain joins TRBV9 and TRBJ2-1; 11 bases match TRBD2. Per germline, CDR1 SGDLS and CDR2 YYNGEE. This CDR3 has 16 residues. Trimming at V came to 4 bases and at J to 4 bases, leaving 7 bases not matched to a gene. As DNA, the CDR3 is TGTGCCAGCAGCTCCCTGGGACTAGCGGTATACAATGAGCAGTTCTTC. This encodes CASSSLGLAVYNEQFF.

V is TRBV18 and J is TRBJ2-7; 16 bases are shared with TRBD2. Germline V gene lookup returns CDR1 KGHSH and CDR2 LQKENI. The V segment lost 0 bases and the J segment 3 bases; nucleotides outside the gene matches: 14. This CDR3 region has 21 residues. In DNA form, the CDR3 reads TGTGCCAGCTCACCACCCGCACCGGGACTAGCGGGAGGGCCGAGCTTCTACGAGCAGTACTTC. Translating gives CASSPPAPGLAGGPSFYEQYF.

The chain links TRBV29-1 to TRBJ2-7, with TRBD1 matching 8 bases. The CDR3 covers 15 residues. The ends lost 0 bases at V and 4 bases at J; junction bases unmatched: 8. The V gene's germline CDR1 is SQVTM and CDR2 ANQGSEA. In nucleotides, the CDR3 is TGCAGCGTTGAAGATCCTCAGGGGGCGCCGTACGAGCAGTACTTC. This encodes CSVEDPQGAPYEQYF.

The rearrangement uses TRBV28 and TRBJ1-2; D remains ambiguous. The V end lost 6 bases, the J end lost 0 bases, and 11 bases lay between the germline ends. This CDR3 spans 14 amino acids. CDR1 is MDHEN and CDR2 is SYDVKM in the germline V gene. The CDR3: CASRKTLANYGYTF. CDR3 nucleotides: TGTGCCAGCAGGAAGACCCTAGCTAACTATGGCTACACCTTC.

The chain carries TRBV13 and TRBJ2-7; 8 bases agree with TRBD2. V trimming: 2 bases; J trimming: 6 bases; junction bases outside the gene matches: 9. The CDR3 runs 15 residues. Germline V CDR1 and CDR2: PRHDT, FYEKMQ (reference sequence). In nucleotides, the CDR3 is TGTGCCAGCAGCTTAACGGCGGGAGGTGGGGGCGAGCAGTACTTC. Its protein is CASSLTAGGGGEQYF.

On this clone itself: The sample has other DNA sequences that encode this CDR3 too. The CDR3 DNA reads as TGCGCCAGCAGCTTGGGACTAGCGGGAGGGCTACAAGAGACCCAGTACTTC. Translation gives CASSLGLAGGLQETQYF. The rearrangement joins TRBV5-1 to TRBJ2-5, with 14 bases that match TRBD2. Trimming cost V 0 bases and J 2 bases; bases outside gene matches: 3. The CDR3 is 17 amino acids. The germline V gene encodes CDR1 SGHRS and CDR2 YFSETQ. Together with reference TRBV5-1 and TRBJ2-5, the CDR3 gives the full variable domain: KAGVTQTPRYLIKTRGQQVTLSCSPISGHRSVSWYQQTPGQGLQFLFEYFSETQRNKGNFPGRFSGRQFSNSRSEMNVSTLELGDSALYLCASSLGLAGGLQETQYFGPGTRLLVL.

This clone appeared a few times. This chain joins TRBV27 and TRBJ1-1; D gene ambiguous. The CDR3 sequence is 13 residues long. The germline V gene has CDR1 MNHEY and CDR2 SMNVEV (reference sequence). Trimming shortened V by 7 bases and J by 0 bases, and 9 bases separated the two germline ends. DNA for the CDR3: TGTGCCAGCAAATTGAGCGTGAACACTGAAGCTTTCTTT. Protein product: CASKLSVNTEAFF.

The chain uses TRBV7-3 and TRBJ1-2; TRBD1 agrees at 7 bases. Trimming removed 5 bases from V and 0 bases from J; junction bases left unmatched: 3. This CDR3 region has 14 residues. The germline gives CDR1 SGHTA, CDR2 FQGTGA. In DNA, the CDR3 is TGTGCCAGCAGCATTGGGACAGCTAACTATGGCTACACCTTC. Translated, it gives CASSIGTANYGYTF.

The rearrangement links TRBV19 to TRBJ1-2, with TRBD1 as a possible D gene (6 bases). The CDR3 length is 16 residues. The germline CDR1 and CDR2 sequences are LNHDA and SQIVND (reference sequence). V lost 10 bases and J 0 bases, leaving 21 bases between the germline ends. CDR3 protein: CATLVGGRGANYGYTF. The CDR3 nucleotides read TGTGCCACTCTAGTAGGGGGGCGCGGTGCTAACTATGGCTACACCTTC.

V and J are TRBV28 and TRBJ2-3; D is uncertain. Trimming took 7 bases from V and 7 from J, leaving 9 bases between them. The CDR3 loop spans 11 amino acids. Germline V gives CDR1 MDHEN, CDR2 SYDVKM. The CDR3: CASNGPNTQYF. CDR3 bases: TGTGCCAGCAATGGGCCTAATACGCAGTATTTT.

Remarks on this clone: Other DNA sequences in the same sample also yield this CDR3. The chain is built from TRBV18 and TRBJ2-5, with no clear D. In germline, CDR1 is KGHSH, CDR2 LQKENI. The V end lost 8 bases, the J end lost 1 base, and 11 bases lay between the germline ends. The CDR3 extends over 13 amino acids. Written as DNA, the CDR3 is TGTGCCAGCAGCCCCGGAGTCCAAGAGACCCAGTACTTC. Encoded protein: CASSPGVQETQYF.

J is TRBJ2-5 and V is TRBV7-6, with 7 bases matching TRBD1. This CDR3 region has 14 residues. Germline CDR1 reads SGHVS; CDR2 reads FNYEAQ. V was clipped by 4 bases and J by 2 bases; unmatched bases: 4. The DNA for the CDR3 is TGTGCCAGCAGCTCCCGGACAGGACAAGAGACCCAGTACTTC. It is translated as CASSSRTGQETQYF.

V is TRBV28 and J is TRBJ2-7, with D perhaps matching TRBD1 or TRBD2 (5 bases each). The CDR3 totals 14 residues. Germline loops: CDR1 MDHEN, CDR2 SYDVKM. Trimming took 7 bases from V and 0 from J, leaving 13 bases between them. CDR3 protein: CASMGVGISYEQYF. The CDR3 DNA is TGTGCCAGCATGGGGGTAGGGATCTCCTACGAGCAGTACTTC.

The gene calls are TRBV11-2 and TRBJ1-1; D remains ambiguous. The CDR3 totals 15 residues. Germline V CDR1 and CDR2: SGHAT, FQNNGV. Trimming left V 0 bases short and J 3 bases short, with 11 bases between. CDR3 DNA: TGTGCCAGCAGCTTAGATTTTGAGGGCTACACTGAAGCTTTCTTT. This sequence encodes CASSLDFEGYTEAFF.

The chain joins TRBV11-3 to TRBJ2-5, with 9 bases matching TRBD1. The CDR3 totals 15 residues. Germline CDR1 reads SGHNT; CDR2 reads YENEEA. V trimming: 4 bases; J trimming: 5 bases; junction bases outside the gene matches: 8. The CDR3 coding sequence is TGTGCCAGCAGCTCTTCGCGACAGGGGGGCGAGACCCAGTACTTC. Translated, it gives CASSSSRQGGETQYF.

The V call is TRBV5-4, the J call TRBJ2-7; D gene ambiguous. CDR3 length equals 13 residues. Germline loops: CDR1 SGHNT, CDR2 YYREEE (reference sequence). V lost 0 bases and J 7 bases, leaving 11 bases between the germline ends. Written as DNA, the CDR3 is TGTGCCAGCAGCTTGGTCGCTGTTGGGGAGCAGTACTTC. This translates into CASSLVAVGEQYF.

The CDR3 nucleotides are TGTGCCAGCAGCTTAGAAGAGGGACAGGTCTACGAGCAGTACTTC. It is translated as CASSLEEGQVYEQYF. The chain has TRBV11-1 and TRBJ2-7, with 8 nucleotides matching TRBD1. V trimming: 1 base; J trimming: 3 bases; junction bases outside the gene matches: 5. Germline loops: CDR1 SGHAT, CDR2 FQDESV (reference sequence). The CDR3 sequence is 15 residues long.

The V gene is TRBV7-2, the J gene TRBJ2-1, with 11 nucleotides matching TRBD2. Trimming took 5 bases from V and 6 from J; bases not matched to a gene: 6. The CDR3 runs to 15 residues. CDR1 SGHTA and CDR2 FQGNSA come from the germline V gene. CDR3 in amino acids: CASSILAGVSNEQFF. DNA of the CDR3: TGTGCCAGCAGCATACTAGCGGGAGTGAGCAATGAGCAGTTCTTC.

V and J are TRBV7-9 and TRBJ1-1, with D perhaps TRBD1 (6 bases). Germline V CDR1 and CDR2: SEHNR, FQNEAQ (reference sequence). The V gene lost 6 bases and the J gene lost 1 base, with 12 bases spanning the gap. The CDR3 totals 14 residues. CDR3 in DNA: TGTGCCAGCAGTTCCCAACAGGGGAACACTGAAGCTTTCTTT. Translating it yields CASSSQQGNTEAFF.